The 7 T cell receptor beta chains presented below share a single source sample, sequenced in a study of blood T cell repertoires in COVID-19. Assay: immunoSEQ multiplex PCR; the TCRdb copy retains only in-frame clones and omits some. The sample includes roughly 98,000 clones, roughly 77% of them seen just once. The sequencing sample was made of peripheral blood. These receptors all stem from a human donor in a cohort sampled during active COVID-19.

This chain joins TRBV28 and TRBJ1-1; a possible D gene is TRBD1 (5 bases). CDR3 length equals 13 residues. Germline V gene lookup returns CDR1 MDHEN and CDR2 SYDVKM. V was cut by 7 bases and J by 11 bases, with 20 bases left in between. The CDR3 sequence is CASTIRTRLAAFF. The CDR3 DNA reads TGTGCCAGCACCATTAGGACACGCCTGGCTGCTTTCTTT.

The V call is TRBV24-1, the J call TRBJ2-3; 9 nucleotides line up with TRBD2. The V gene's germline CDR1 is KGHDR and CDR2 SFDVKD. This CDR3 is 17 amino acids long. The junction had 8 bases not matched to a gene; V was cut back by 3 bases and J by 2 bases. The CDR3 DNA follows: TGTGCCACCAGTGATCGCCCGGGACTAGCCTTCACAGATACGCAGTATTTT. As protein: CATSDRPGLAFTDTQYF.

This clone was seen more than once but under ten times. The chain has TRBV6-5 and TRBJ2-2; perhaps TRBD1 as D (6 bases). Germline V gives CDR1 MNHEY, CDR2 SVGAGI. Trimming removed 4 bases at V and 5 bases at J, with 11 bases between. This CDR3 region has 14 residues. CDR3: CASSSSGETGELFF. CDR3 coding DNA: TGTGCCAGCAGTTCTTCAGGGGAGACCGGGGAGCTGTTTTTT.

The chain uses TRBV18 and TRBJ2-2; the D gene is possibly TRBD1 (6 bases). Trimming removed 4 bases at V and 1 base at J, with 16 bases between. CDR1 KGHSH and CDR2 LQKENI come from the germline V gene. The CDR3 extends over 17 amino acids. CDR3 in DNA: TGTGCCAGCTCACGGGACACCTCGACTCTGAACACCGGGGAGCTGTTTTTT. Its protein is CASSRDTSTLNTGELFF.

The chain recombines TRBV5-1 with TRBJ2-5; D perhaps matches TRBD2 (7 bases). This CDR3 is built from 14 residues. Germline CDR1 reads SGHRS; CDR2 reads YFSETQ. V was cut by 1 base and J by 4 bases, with 11 bases left in between. This CDR3 reads CASSLIGGAETQYF. CDR3 nucleotides: TGCGCCAGCAGCTTGATAGGGGGGGCAGAGACCCAGTACTTC. The entire variable domain, with the rest obtained from reference TRBV5-1 and TRBJ2-5, is as follows: KAGVTQTPRYLIKTRGQQVTLSCSPISGHRSVSWYQQTPGQGLQFLFEYFSETQRNKGNFPGRFSGRQFSNSRSEMNVSTLELGDSALYLCASSLIGGAETQYFGPGTRLLVL.

The rearrangement joins TRBV30 to TRBJ1-1; D may be TRBD1 (6 bases). Trimming took 7 bases from V and 0 from J, leaving 12 bases between them. From germline, CDR1 is GTSNPN and CDR2 SVGIG (reference sequence). CDR3 length equals 13 residues. The CDR3: CASNRALNTEAFF. DNA for the CDR3: TGTGCCTCAAACAGGGCATTGAACACTGAAGCTTTCTTT.

The CDR3 nucleotides are TGTGCCAGCAGTTTGTGGACAGGATCAACTCCCTACGAGCAGTACTTC. This translates into CASSLWTGSTPYEQYF. This chain links TRBV28 with TRBJ2-7, with TRBD1 matching over 7 bases. Germline CDR1 and CDR2: MDHEN and SYDVKM. V shed 3 bases, J shed 2 bases, and the junction held 10 bases outside the gene matches. This CDR3 contains 16 residues. Full variable domain (outside the CDR3, taken from reference TRBV28 and TRBJ2-7): DVKVTQSSRYLVKRTGEKVFLECVQDMDHENMFWYRQDPGLGLRLIYFSYDVKMKEKGDIPEGYSVSREKKERFSLILESASTNQTSMYLCASSLWTGSTPYEQYFGPGTRLTVT.